Below are 15 T cell receptor beta chains sequenced from a single sample in a study of identical twins. TCRdb processed the 5' RACE reads anew with MiXCR; each CDR3 protein has one entry. The sample consists of approximately 700,000 distinct CDR3 sequences, approximately 6.1% of them appearing once. What was sequenced was naive T cells sorted from blood. The source of these receptors is a man between 18 and 35 years old in good health.

This clonotype was seen a few times. The V call is TRBV6-5, the J call TRBJ2-7, with TRBD1 identical over 7 bases. The CDR3 contains 15 residues. Germline CDR1 MNHEY, CDR2 SVGAGI. Trimming cost V 3 bases and J 3 bases; bases outside gene matches: 8. The CDR3 bases are TGTGCCAGCAGTTATACGTCGGGACAGTACTACGAGCAGTACTTC. Residues: CASSYTSGQYYEQYF.

Many counts were recorded for this clonotype. This rearrangement joins TRBV12-3 or TRBV12-4 to TRBJ2-3, with a tentative D call TRBD2 (6 bases). The CDR3 spans 13 residues. Trimming shortened V by 4 bases and J by 4 bases, and 9 bases separated the two germline ends. The CDR3 loop is CASSSGLSDTQYF. The CDR3 region has the DNA TGTGCCAGCAGTTCGGGACTTTCAGATACGCAGTATTTT.

This clonotype was found a few times. V and J are TRBV7-9 and TRBJ1-5; D not resolved. This CDR3 region has 14 residues. V was cut by 2 bases and J by 6 bases, with 11 bases left in between. Germline-derived CDR1 and CDR2 are SEHNR and FQNEAQ (reference sequence). The CDR3 sequence is CASSLSVGTQPQHF. CDR3 coding DNA: TGTGCCAGCAGCTTAAGTGTGGGAACTCAGCCCCAGCATTTT.

There are many counts of this clonotype. The V gene is TRBV5-1, the J gene TRBJ2-1; tentatively, D is TRBD2 (6 bases). Germline-derived CDR1 and CDR2 are SGHRS and YFSETQ. Trimming left V 4 bases short and J 8 bases short, with 16 bases between. The CDR3 is made up of 14 amino acids. CDR3 nucleotide sequence: TGCGCCAGCAGCCTCCAGGGTCCGGGGGATGAGCAGTTCTTC. Its translation is CASSLQGPGDEQFF. Together with reference TRBV5-1 and TRBJ2-1, the CDR3 gives the full variable domain: KAGVTQTPRYLIKTRGQQVTLSCSPISGHRSVSWYQQTPGQGLQFLFEYFSETQRNKGNFPGRFSGRQFSNSRSEMNVSTLELGDSALYLCASSLQGPGDEQFFGPGTRLTVL.

This rearrangement joins TRBV6-5 to TRBJ2-1; D tentatively fits TRBD1 or TRBD2 (5 bases each). Per germline, CDR1 MNHEY and CDR2 SVGAGI. CDR3 length: 15 amino acids. V was pared by 4 bases and J by 9 bases, with 19 bases between. The CDR3, as DNA: TGTGCCAGCAGTTTCCACACGACAGAGGGCAGTGAGCAGTTCTTC. Translating it yields CASSFHTTEGSEQFF.

This clonotype was detected many times. V is TRBV18 and J is TRBJ2-3, with D unclear. V lost 8 bases and J 6 bases, leaving 9 bases between the germline ends. The CDR3 sequence is 11 residues long. Per germline, CDR1 KGHSH and CDR2 LQKENI. DNA of the CDR3: TGTGCCAGCAGCCCATCCGATACGCAGTATTTT. Amino acid sequence: CASSPSDTQYF.

This clonotype has just a few counts. V gene TRBV24-1 combines with J gene TRBJ2-1; 14 bases are a match to TRBD2. CDR3 length: 16 amino acids. Germline values: CDR1 KGHDR, CDR2 SFDVKD. Trimming removed 4 bases from V and 10 bases from J; junction bases left unmatched: 8. Written as DNA, the CDR3 is TGTGCCACCAGTGAGGGGGGACTAGCGGGAGAGTACGAGCAGTTCTTC. This gives the protein CATSEGGLAGEYEQFF.

As regards this clonotype: At one end the junction does not follow the germline gene, possibly because of a read error. The chain is built from TRBV28 and TRBJ2-5; the D is unclear. This CDR3 region has 13 residues. The germline gives CDR1 MDHEN, CDR2 SYDVKM. Here the CDR3 reads CASSLYRDGSIGF. As DNA, the CDR3 is TGTGCCAGCAGTTTATATCGCGATGGATCCATTGGCTTC.

The chain couples TRBV18 to TRBJ1-1; possible D gene TRBD1, 6 bases. The CDR3 runs to 16 residues. The germline V gene encodes CDR1 KGHSH and CDR2 LQKENI. Trimming took 2 bases from V and 1 from J, leaving 14 bases between them. The CDR3 DNA reads as TGTGCCAGCTCACCAATTTCCGGGGGCCGGAACACTGAAGCTTTCTTT. It is translated as CASSPISGGRNTEAFF.

Notes on this clonotype: It differs at one base from a far larger clone, so likely a read error. The CDR3 carries no conserved terminal phenylalanine or tryptophan, so it likely arises from a read error. The rearrangement joins TRBV3-1 to TRBJ1-5; the D is unclear. Trimming removed 4 bases at V and 2 bases at J, with 6 bases between. The germline CDR1 and CDR2 sequences are LGHDT and YNNKEL (reference sequence). This CDR3 has 13 residues. CDR3 DNA: TGTGCCAGCAGCCGGGGTGGCAATCAGCCCCAGCATTGT. This gives the protein CASSRGGNQPQHC.

V usage is TRBV3-1 and J usage is TRBJ2-5, with TRBD2 matching 10 bases. CDR3 length: 17 residues. CDR1 is LGHDT and CDR2 is YNNKEL in the germline V gene (reference sequence). After removal of 0 bases from V and 4 bases from J, the junction contained 8 bases not matched to a gene. In DNA form, the CDR3 reads TGTGCCAGCAGCCAAGAGTGGACTAGCGGAGGAAGAGAGACCCAGTACTTC. Translated: CASSQEWTSGGRETQYF.

This clonotype was observed a few times. The chain links TRBV11-2 to TRBJ1-5; D gene ambiguous. The ends were cut back, 0 bases at V and 9 bases at J, with 9 bases in the middle. Germline V gene sequence: CDR1 SGHAT, CDR2 FQNNGV. The CDR3 is 13 amino acids. The CDR3 DNA is TGTGCCAGCAGCTTAGAATTGAGGCGGCCCCAGCATTTT. Translating it yields CASSLELRRPQHF.

This clonotype has only a few counts. The chain has TRBV11-2 and TRBJ2-1, with D perhaps TRBD1 or TRBD2 (6 bases each). Germline loops: CDR1 SGHAT, CDR2 FQNNGV. Between the trimmed V and J ends, which lost 10 bases and 4 bases, there was a span of 17 bases. The CDR3 is 14 residues long. In DNA form, the CDR3 reads TGTGCCACCTCGGATGGGGGGCGGTACAATGAGCAGTTCTTC. Protein: CATSDGGRYNEQFF.

Many counts were recorded for this clonotype. The chain has TRBV20-1 and TRBJ1-1; the D gene is possibly TRBD1 (6 bases). The CDR3 has 12 amino acids. Trimming stripped 6 bases from V and 5 bases from J, with 13 bases between. Per the germline V gene, CDR1 is DFQATT and CDR2 is SNEGSKA (reference sequence). The CDR3 region has the DNA TGCAGTGCCAAAAGGGGGGGTACTGAAGCTTTCTTT. This translates into CSAKRGGTEAFF.

The sample holds many counts of this clonotype. This chain links TRBV12-3 or TRBV12-4 with TRBJ2-2, with D uncertain. V was trimmed by 6 bases and J by 4 bases, leaving 15 bases between them. The CDR3 extends over 15 amino acids. The CDR3 loop is CASRRTGRITGELFF. The CDR3 nucleotides are TGTGCCAGCAGAAGAACGGGCAGAATCACCGGGGAGCTGTTTTTT.